Each of the 9 T cell receptor beta chains below was sequenced from the same sample in a study of T cell responses to AZD1222 COVID-19 vaccine. Profiling relied on immunoSEQ multiplex PCR, and the TCRdb table lists in-frame clones only, not all of them. The table lists about 110,000 clones, 92% of them singletons. The sample in question was peripheral blood, obtained 28 days after the second AZD1222 dose. These receptors all come from an adult who received the AZD1222 COVID-19 vaccine.

The chain couples TRBV2 to TRBJ2-1, with D perhaps matching TRBD1 (5 bases). In germline, CDR1 is SNHLY, CDR2 FYNNEI. The CDR3 contains 11 residues. The ends were cut back, 7 bases at V and 4 bases at J, with 5 bases in the middle. The CDR3 DNA sequence: TGTGCCAGCACAGGGTACAATGAGCAGTTCTTC. Protein: CASTGYNEQFF. Together with reference TRBV2 and TRBJ2-1, the CDR3 gives the full variable domain: EPEVTQTPSHQVTQMGQEVILRCVPISNHLYFYWYRQILGQKVEFLVSFYNNEISEKSEIFDDQFSVERPDGSNFTLKIRSTKLEDSAMYFCASTGYNEQFFGPGTRLTVL.

The rearrangement links TRBV7-2 to TRBJ2-1, with D possibly being TRBD1 (5 bases). This CDR3 has 15 residues. CDR1 and CDR2 from the germline V gene are SGHTA and FQGNSA. Trimming took 3 bases from V and 8 from J, leaving 17 bases between them. As DNA, the CDR3 is TGTGCCAGCAGCTTCTCAAGGGGTGGTGTGCATGAGCAGTTCTTC. Protein product: CASSFSRGGVHEQFF.

The CDR3 spells CASTPQGGQGASEQYF. The CDR3 coding sequence is TGTGCCAGTACCCCCCAAGGCGGGCAGGGGGCCTCCGAGCAGTACTTC. The rearrangement links TRBV19 to TRBJ2-7, with 8 bases fitting TRBD1. V dropped 7 bases and J dropped 6; count of bases not matched to a gene: 17. The CDR3 extends over 16 amino acids. CDR1 is LNHDA, CDR2 SQIVND, per germline (reference sequence).

This clone has just one count. The genes are TRBV9 and TRBJ1-5; weak D call: TRBD1 (6 bases). In germline, CDR1 is SGDLS, CDR2 YYNGEE. The ends were cut back, 0 bases at V and 2 bases at J, with 9 bases in the middle. This CDR3 comprises 15 residues. This chain's CDR3 is CASSVAGERNQPQHF. The CDR3 nucleotides read TGTGCCAGCAGCGTAGCAGGGGAACGCAATCAGCCCCAGCATTTT. The variable domain in full, completed from reference TRBV9 and TRBJ1-5, reads DSGVTQTPKHLITATGQRVTLRCSPRSGDLSVYWYQQSLDQGLQFLIQYYNGEERAKGNILERFSAQQFPDLHSELNLSSLELGDSALYFCASSVAGERNQPQHFGDGTRLSIL.

Comments on this clone: Other DNA sequences from this sample encode an identical CDR3 as well. This chain connects TRBV7-9 to TRBJ1-1; a possible D gene is TRBD1 (5 bases). The CDR3 is made up of 15 amino acids. Between the trimmed V and J ends, which lost 1 base and 0 bases, there was a span of 9 bases. Germline CDR1 and CDR2: SEHNR and FQNEAQ (reference sequence). CDR3 nucleotides: TGTGCCAGCAGCTTAGGTTCAGGGTTGAACACTGAAGCTTTCTTT. This sequence encodes CASSLGSGLNTEAFF.

This chain connects TRBV6-2 or TRBV6-3 to TRBJ2-7; TRBD1 agrees at 7 bases. Germline V CDR1 and CDR2: MNHEY, SVGEGT. CDR3 length: 13 residues. Losses at the gene ends were 4 bases for V and 2 bases for J; bases not matched to a gene: 2. The CDR3 sequence: CASSFGTAYEQYF. The CDR3 nucleotides are TGTGCCAGCAGTTTCGGGACAGCCTACGAGCAGTACTTC.

As regards this clone: Other DNA sequences from this sample encode an identical CDR3 as well. This chain uses TRBV4-2 with TRBJ1-5; unclear D gene. CDR1 and CDR2 (germline): LGHNA, YNFKEQ. Trimming took off 1 base at V and 7 bases at J, with 5 bases between the two ends. The CDR3 has 12 residues. The CDR3 DNA follows: TGTGCCAGCAGCCAAGGTGACCAGCCCCAGCATTTT. Translated: CASSQGDQPQHF.

The genes are TRBV10-3 and TRBJ1-5, with D uncertain. The germline V gene has CDR1 ENHRY and CDR2 SYGVKD. Trimming took 2 bases from V and 3 from J, leaving 8 bases between them. The CDR3 is 14 amino acids. The CDR3 DNA is TGTGCCATCAGTGAGCCTGAGGCCAATCAGCCCCAGCATTTT. This translates into CAISEPEANQPQHF.

The chain is built from TRBV6-2 or TRBV6-3 and TRBJ1-6; D uncertain. V gave up 6 bases and J gave up 12 bases, with 12 bases separating them. Germline CDR1 and CDR2: MNHEY and SVGEGT. The CDR3 has 12 amino acids. DNA for the CDR3: TGTGCCAGCAGCGAGGTATTACGACCCCTCCACTTT. Its translation: CASSEVLRPLHF.